A selection of T cell receptor beta chains follows, all from one sample in a study of blood T cell repertoires in COVID-19. TCRdb keeps only in-frame clones here, not all; method: immunoSEQ multiplex PCR. Of 60,000 to 75,000 clones listed, about 91% are singletons. Sequences were obtained from peripheral blood. These receptors were obtained from a woman at least 80 years old with active COVID-19. The CDR3 runs from the conserved cysteine through the conserved F or W.

j_call,v_call,cdr3_aa
TRBJ2-5,TRBV5-1,CASSLGLAGGLGETQYF
TRBJ1-6,TRBV9,CASSARESSYNSPLHF
TRBJ1-2,TRBV4-3,CASSQAAGGDYGYTF
TRBJ1-1,TRBV25-1,CASSVTSNTEAFF
TRBJ1-2,TRBV19,CASSASQSGGNYGYTF
TRBJ2-2,TRBV30,CAWSGGVTGELFF
TRBJ1-2,TRBV5-1,CASRTGANYGYTF
TRBJ2-5,TRBV4-2,CASSQVAGQGQETQYF
TRBJ1-5,TRBV6-5,CASSPSPRGNQPQHF
TRBJ2-5,TRBV15,CATSRAPLGAGGGETQYF
TRBJ2-2,TRBV27,CASSQRGGNTGELFF
TRBJ1-4,TRBV11-3,CASSLAPGEKLFF
TRBJ2-3,TRBV18,CASSPPWSGLAGDSTDTQYF
TRBJ2-1,TRBV5-1,CASRDFLEQFF
TRBJ2-7,TRBV6-5,CASSYSGGAAYF
TRBJ2-5,TRBV4-3,CASSSGQGGQETQYF
TRBJ2-1,TRBV7-9,CASSEGLFHEQFF
TRBJ1-1,TRBV29-1,CSVCEQGDTEAFF
TRBJ2-5,TRBV6-4,CASSVPSTSGGETQYF
TRBJ2-2,TRBV7-6,CASSLRGELFF
TRBJ1-2,TRBV6-5,CASITQGARYGYTF
TRBJ2-1,TRBV12-5,CASGLGRETRDEQFF
TRBJ1-1,TRBV18,CASSPGGVNTEAFF
TRBJ1-1,TRBV7-9,CASSLRNGHTEAFF
TRBJ2-7,TRBV7-8,CASSLAAGLNYEQYF